The rows below give T cell receptor beta chains drawn from one sample of a study of OX40 agonist ivuxolimab in advanced cancers. The data were produced by immunoSEQ multiplex PCR, yet TCRdb's version contains in-frame clones alone and is incomplete. The data contain roughly 70,000 clones, approximately 86% of them singletons. The specimen was CD4+ or CD8+ T cells sorted from blood, collected in a trial of the OX40 agonist ivuxolimab. All receptors derive from an adult with an advanced solid tumor such as melanoma, head and neck, liver or kidney cancer. The CDR3 runs from the conserved cysteine through the conserved F or W. The D gene is left open where the match is weak. Size is omitted from some rows. Given values are once, few, many or a class for expanded clones.

v_call	j_call	d_call	clone_size	cdr3_aa	cdr3_nt
TRBV18	TRBJ1-1	.	.	CASSPMWNTNTEAFF	TGTGCCAGCTCACCAATGTGGAATACGAACACTGAAGCTTTCTTT
TRBV29-1	TRBJ2-7	TRBD1	.	CSVNTPGQGPEYF	TGCAGCGTCAATACCCCGGGACAGGGTCCGGAGTACTTC
TRBV4-3	TRBJ2-6	.	.	CASSQDLTGSGANVLTF	TGCGCCAGCAGCCAAGATTTGACTGGCTCTGGGGCCAACGTCCTGACTTTC
TRBV11-1	TRBJ1-2	.	.	CASSSEGYGYTF	TGTGCCAGCAGCTCGGAGGGCTATGGCTACACCTTC
TRBV14	TRBJ2-2	.	.	CASRKGFGNTWTGELFF	TGTGCCAGCAGAAAAGGGTTCGGCAACACCTGGACCGGGGAGCTGTTTTTT
TRBV15	TRBJ2-5	.	.	CATSSFPQETQYF	TGTGCCACCAGCAGTTTCCCCCAAGAGACCCAGTACTTC
TRBV7-6	TRBJ2-7	TRBD1	.	CASSSYGNRGDYEQYF	TGTGCCAGCAGCTCCTATGGGAACAGGGGGGACTACGAGCAGTACTTC
TRBV20-1	TRBJ1-1	.	once	CSALKNTEAFF	TGCAGTGCCTTAAAGAACACTGAAGCTTTCTTT
TRBV30	TRBJ1-2	.	.	CAWSREGGNYGYTF	TGTGCCTGGAGTAGGGAAGGGGGTAACTATGGCTACACCTTC
TRBV11-2	TRBJ2-1	TRBD2	.	CASSLTSGRSYNEQFF	TGTGCCAGCAGCTTGACTAGCGGGAGATCCTACAATGAGCAGTTCTTC
TRBV27	TRBJ2-7	.	.	CASSPPGGHEQYF	TGTGCCAGCAGTCCCCCAGGGGGGCACGAGCAGTACTTC
TRBV6-5	TRBJ1-2	.	.	CASSYSFLTNYGYTF	TGTGCCAGCAGTTACTCTTTCTTAACTAACTATGGCTACACCTTC
TRBV7-9	TRBJ1-5	TRBD1	.	CASSRTGDQPQHF	TGTGCCAGCAGCAGGACAGGGGATCAGCCCCAGCATTTT
TRBV7-2	TRBJ2-7	.	.	CASSHPRDSYEQYF	TGTGCCAGCAGCCACCCCAGGGACTCCTACGAGCAGTACTTC